These T cell receptor beta chains were read from a single sample in a study of shared clonotypes between healthy human individuals. Produced via immunoSEQ multiplex PCR; TCRdb's table is partial and in-frame only. The sample comprises 1.5 million to 2.5 million clones, roughly 94% of which are singletons, and approximately 1.2% rests with the top ten. Sequenced input: naive CD8+ T cells sorted from blood. Every receptor here comes from a man in his late teens or twenties in good health. Both conserved end residues are trimmed from each CDR3. Clone sizes are given selectively: once, few, many, or a class where the clone is expanded.

j_gene: TRBJ2-1
v_gene: TRBV10-1
abundance: NA
CDR3aa: ASSESAGLAGDEQF

j_gene: TRBJ2-1
v_gene: TRBV13
abundance: NA
CDR3aa: ASSLTGLGQWEQF

j_gene: TRBJ2-3
v_gene: TRBV5-1
abundance: NA
CDR3aa: ASGDGTGGPTQY

j_gene: TRBJ2-2
v_gene: TRBV2
abundance: NA
CDR3aa: ASTAVAGMEGVILNTGELF

j_gene: TRBJ2-2
v_gene: TRBV4-1
abundance: NA
CDR3aa: ASSPEGPGELF

j_gene: TRBJ2-7
v_gene: TRBV2
abundance: NA
CDR3aa: ASSETSGRALPEDEQY

j_gene: TRBJ2-3
v_gene: TRBV27
abundance: NA
CDR3aa: ASSRTSGRWDTQY

j_gene: TRBJ2-1
v_gene: TRBV30
abundance: NA
CDR3aa: AWGSDNEQF

j_gene: TRBJ1-5
v_gene: TRBV6-6
abundance: NA
CDR3aa: ASSPGEGYQPQH

j_gene: TRBJ1-2
v_gene: TRBV28
abundance: once
CDR3aa: ASSLIQGYGYT

j_gene: TRBJ2-2
v_gene: TRBV7-9
abundance: NA
CDR3aa: ASSPRTGRATGELF

j_gene: TRBJ2-2
v_gene: TRBV11-3
abundance: once
CDR3aa: ASSSGTAGELF

j_gene: TRBJ2-5
v_gene: TRBV6-1
abundance: NA
CDR3aa: ASNPDGTGETQY

j_gene: TRBJ2-7
v_gene: TRBV19
abundance: NA
CDR3aa: ASSIDGVEQY

j_gene: TRBJ2-3
v_gene: TRBV18
abundance: NA
CDR3aa: ASSPDELEPDTQY

j_gene: TRBJ1-4
v_gene: TRBV7-9
abundance: NA
CDR3aa: ASSPEGYKLEKLF

j_gene: TRBJ1-2
v_gene: TRBV10-3
abundance: NA
CDR3aa: AISAPGATHYGYT

j_gene: TRBJ1-4
v_gene: TRBV6-1
abundance: NA
CDR3aa: ASRDREGGKLF

j_gene: TRBJ2-2
v_gene: TRBV10-3
abundance: NA
CDR3aa: AISELDRGMGGELF

j_gene: TRBJ1-3
v_gene: TRBV19
abundance: NA
CDR3aa: ASTPTGTGNTIY

j_gene: TRBJ1-1
v_gene: TRBV13
abundance: NA
CDR3aa: ASSSQVRGSTEAF

j_gene: TRBJ2-1
v_gene: TRBV6-1
abundance: NA
CDR3aa: ASSVDRLSYNEQF

j_gene: TRBJ2-7
v_gene: TRBV5-6
abundance: NA
CDR3aa: ASSLWSGGLAAYEQY

j_gene: TRBJ2-1
v_gene: TRBV6-5
abundance: once
CDR3aa: ASSYGPANEQF

j_gene: TRBJ1-1
v_gene: TRBV27
abundance: NA
CDR3aa: ASSPSGGETNTEAF

j_gene: TRBJ2-5
v_gene: TRBV9
abundance: NA
CDR3aa: ASSEGQTGGPFETQY

j_gene: TRBJ2-3
v_gene: TRBV14
abundance: NA
CDR3aa: ASSQAWRTQY

j_gene: TRBJ2-5
v_gene: TRBV5-4
abundance: NA
CDR3aa: ASSGNQETQY

j_gene: TRBJ2-5
v_gene: TRBV13
abundance: NA
CDR3aa: ASSSEGQGDQETQY

j_gene: TRBJ1-1
v_gene: TRBV9
abundance: NA
CDR3aa: ASSVGGGGTEAF

j_gene: TRBJ2-3
v_gene: TRBV2
abundance: NA
CDR3aa: ASSEGLALSTDTQY

j_gene: TRBJ2-7
v_gene: TRBV29-1
abundance: few
CDR3aa: SVPPPGTGLYEQY

j_gene: TRBJ1-5
v_gene: TRBV4-3
abundance: NA
CDR3aa: ASSPALQGGNQPQH

j_gene: TRBJ1-1
v_gene: TRBV2
abundance: NA
CDR3aa: ATDLQEVNTEAF

j_gene: TRBJ2-5
v_gene: TRBV2
abundance: NA
CDR3aa: ASSDGSETQY

j_gene: TRBJ2-5
v_gene: TRBV7-8
abundance: NA
CDR3aa: ASSLGLIDETQY

j_gene: TRBJ1-6
v_gene: TRBV30
abundance: NA
CDR3aa: AWSVGIGSYNSPLH

j_gene: TRBJ1-2
v_gene: TRBV13
abundance: NA
CDR3aa: ASSLDREGYGYT

j_gene: TRBJ2-7
v_gene: TRBV29-1
abundance: NA
CDR3aa: SVRGTGAGEQY

j_gene: TRBJ2-5
v_gene: TRBV2
abundance: NA
CDR3aa: ATEPLAGAETQY

j_gene: TRBJ2-5
v_gene: TRBV9
abundance: NA
CDR3aa: ASSAPWGTEDETQY

j_gene: TRBJ2-7
v_gene: TRBV5-8
abundance: once
CDR3aa: ASSRSDRGLAYEQY

j_gene: TRBJ1-1
v_gene: TRBV28
abundance: NA
CDR3aa: ASSPPTGYRDTEAF

j_gene: TRBJ2-3
v_gene: TRBV4-2
abundance: NA
CDR3aa: ASSQGAGSTDTQY

j_gene: TRBJ1-2
v_gene: TRBV27
abundance: NA
CDR3aa: ASSLTAANYGYT

j_gene: TRBJ2-5
v_gene: TRBV7-9
abundance: NA
CDR3aa: ASSPVGGQETQY

j_gene: TRBJ1-5
v_gene: TRBV19
abundance: few
CDR3aa: ASTDRVRNQPQH

j_gene: TRBJ2-7
v_gene: TRBV7-8
abundance: NA
CDR3aa: ASSLGGGTYEQY

j_gene: TRBJ2-2
v_gene: TRBV7-9
abundance: once
CDR3aa: ASSLRGLANTGELF

j_gene: TRBJ2-5
v_gene: TRBV4-1
abundance: NA
CDR3aa: ASSHVPGSVFETQY

j_gene: TRBJ2-1
v_gene: TRBV5-6
abundance: NA
CDR3aa: ASSLYSEYNEQF

j_gene: TRBJ2-7
v_gene: TRBV5-8
abundance: NA
CDR3aa: ASTPRANSYEQY

j_gene: TRBJ1-5
v_gene: TRBV27
abundance: once
CDR3aa: ASRGGGFDQPQH

j_gene: TRBJ2-2
v_gene: TRBV6-9
abundance: NA
CDR3aa: ASSYSTGTSDTNTGELF

j_gene: TRBJ1-4
v_gene: TRBV2
abundance: once
CDR3aa: ASSEGLGTNEKLF

j_gene: TRBJ2-5
v_gene: TRBV11-2
abundance: NA
CDR3aa: ASSRLGVIETQY

j_gene: TRBJ2-7
v_gene: TRBV30
abundance: NA
CDR3aa: AANTQHSYEQY

j_gene: TRBJ2-7
v_gene: TRBV11-2
abundance: few
CDR3aa: ASSFRQGGYEQY